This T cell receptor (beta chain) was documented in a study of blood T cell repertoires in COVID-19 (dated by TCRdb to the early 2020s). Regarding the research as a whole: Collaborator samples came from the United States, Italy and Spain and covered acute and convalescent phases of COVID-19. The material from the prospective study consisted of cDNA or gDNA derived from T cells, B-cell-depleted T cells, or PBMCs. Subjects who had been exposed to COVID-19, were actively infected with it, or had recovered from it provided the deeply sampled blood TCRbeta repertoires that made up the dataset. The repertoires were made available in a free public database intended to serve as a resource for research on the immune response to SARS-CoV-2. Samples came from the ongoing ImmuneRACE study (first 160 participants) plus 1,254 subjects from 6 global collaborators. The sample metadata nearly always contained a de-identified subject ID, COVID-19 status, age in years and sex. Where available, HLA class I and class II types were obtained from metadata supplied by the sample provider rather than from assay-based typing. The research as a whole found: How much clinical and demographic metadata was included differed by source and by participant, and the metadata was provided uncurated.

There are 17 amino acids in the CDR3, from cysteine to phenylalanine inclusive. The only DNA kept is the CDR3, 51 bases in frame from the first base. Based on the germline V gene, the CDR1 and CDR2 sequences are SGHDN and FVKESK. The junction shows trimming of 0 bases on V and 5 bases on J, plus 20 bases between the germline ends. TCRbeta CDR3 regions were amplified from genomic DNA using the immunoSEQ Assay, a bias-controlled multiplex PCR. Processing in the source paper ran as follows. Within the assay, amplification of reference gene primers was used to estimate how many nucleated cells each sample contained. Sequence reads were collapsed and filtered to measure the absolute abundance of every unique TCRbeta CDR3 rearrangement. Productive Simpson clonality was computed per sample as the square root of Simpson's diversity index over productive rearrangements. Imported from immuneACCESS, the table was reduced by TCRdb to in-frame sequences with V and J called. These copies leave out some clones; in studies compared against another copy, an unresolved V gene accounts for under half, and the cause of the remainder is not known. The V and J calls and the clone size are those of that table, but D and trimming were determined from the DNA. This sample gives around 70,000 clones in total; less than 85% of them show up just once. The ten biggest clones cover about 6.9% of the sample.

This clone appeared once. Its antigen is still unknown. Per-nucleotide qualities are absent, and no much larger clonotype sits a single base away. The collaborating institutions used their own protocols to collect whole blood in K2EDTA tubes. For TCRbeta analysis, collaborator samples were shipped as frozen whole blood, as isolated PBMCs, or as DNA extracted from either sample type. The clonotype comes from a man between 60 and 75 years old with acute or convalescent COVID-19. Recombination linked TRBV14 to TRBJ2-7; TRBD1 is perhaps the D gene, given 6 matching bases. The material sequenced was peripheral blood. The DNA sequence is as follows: TGTGCCAGCAGCCAAGACCCACAGGGTCATTCCCCCCACGAGCAGTACTTC. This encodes CASSQDPQGHSPHEQYF.